This TCR beta chain was profiled in a study of T cells expressing NK-cell markers. Study at large: In the group of eight sequenced donors, seven were HCMV-seropositive and one was seronegative.

It was by 5'RACE template switching with UMIs that TCR beta cDNA was made. Using the 5' RACE reads, TCRdb records one entry per CDR3 protein without DNA. The data include 500,000 to 700,000 distinct CDR3 sequences; the top ten clones carry roughly 3.6%. A word on this clonotype: Its antigen is not identified.

The germline V gene has CDR1 MNHEY and CDR2 SVGAGI. This CDR3 spans 14 amino acids. General study findings and limits: Dominant NKG2C+ clonotypes made up roughly 1.0-8% of CD8+ T cells in roughly six donors. For four donors, these clonotypes were likewise the leading ones in the CD3+CD56-NKG2C+ fraction.

The receptor's source is a man in his late teens or twenties in good health. The chain links TRBV6-5 to TRBJ1-3. Sequenced material: blood T cells: a sorted CD56 or NKG2C T cell subset, CD4+ or CD8+ T cells, or bulk PBMC T cells (not recorded which). The CDR3 here is CASSYGGSGNTIYF.